Below, 10 T cell receptor beta chains from the same sample are listed, as sequenced in a study of T cell responses to AZD1222 COVID-19 vaccine. The table came from immunoSEQ multiplex PCR; TCRdb's copy has only in-frame clones and leaves some out. Of over 95,000 clones listed, around nine tenths are singletons. The source material was peripheral blood, sampled on day 0 of AZD1222 vaccination. The receptors were gathered from an adult in good health.

This clone was seen just once. Written as DNA, the CDR3 is TGTGCCAGCAGTTTATCTACCCTACCCGGGGAAGATACGCAGTATTTT. This sequence encodes CASSLSTLPGEDTQYF. The chain joins TRBV7-8 to TRBJ2-3; tentatively, D is TRBD2 (5 bases). The CDR3 contains 16 residues. Germline-derived CDR1 and CDR2 are SGHVS and FQNEAQ. Trimming took off 6 bases at V and 5 bases at J, with 21 bases between the two ends.

J is TRBJ1-5 and V is TRBV15; possibly TRBD1 for D (5 bases). Germline CDR1 and CDR2: LNHNV and YYDKDF (reference sequence). The V and J ends lost 0 bases and 8 bases respectively, with 11 bases between them. CDR3 length: 14 amino acids. CDR3 bases: TGTGCCACCAGCAGAGATCCGGGCAGGGAGCCCCAGCATTTT. It translates to CATSRDPGREPQHF. Based on the CDR3 plus reference TRBV15 and TRBJ1-5, the full variable domain is DAMVIQNPRYQVTQFGKPVTLSCSQTLNHNVMYWYQQKSSQAPKLLFHYYDKDFNNEADTPDNFQSRRPNTSFCFLDIRSPGLGDTAMYLCATSRDPGREPQHFGDGTRLSIL.

The chain carries TRBV3-1 (or the pseudogene TRBV3-2) and TRBJ1-2; maybe TRBD1 (5 bases). V lost 1 base and J 3 bases, leaving 6 bases between the germline ends. There are 13 residues in the CDR3. The V gene's germline CDR1 is LGHDT and CDR2 YNNKEL (reference sequence). CDR3 in DNA: TGTGCCAGCAGCCAAGGCAGGGACTATGGCTACACCTTC. This sequence encodes CASSQGRDYGYTF.

This chain connects TRBV6-5 to TRBJ1-2, with TRBD1 identical over 8 bases. With 7 bases clipped from V and 5 bases from J, the junction kept 6 bases outside the gene matches. This CDR3 contains 13 residues. Germline V gene lookup returns CDR1 MNHEY and CDR2 SVGAGI. The CDR3 coding sequence is TGTGCCAGCACCTTGGACAGGGAGTATGGCTACACCTTC. It codes for CASTLDREYGYTF.

This clone has a single count. V and J are TRBV18 and TRBJ1-1; TRBD1 matches 10 bases. With V trimmed by 4 bases and J by 6 bases, 2 bases remained unmatched. CDR1 and CDR2 from the germline V gene are KGHSH and LQKENI. The CDR3 loop spans 13 amino acids. The CDR3 sequence: CASSLDRGPEAFF. CDR3 bases: TGTGCCAGCTCACTAGACAGGGGGCCTGAAGCTTTCTTT. The whole variable domain, filled in from reference TRBV18 and TRBJ1-1, reads NAGVMQNPRHLVRRRGQEARLRCSPMKGHSHVYWYRQLPEEGLKFMVYLQKENIIDESGMPKERFSAEFPKEGPSILRIQQVVRGDSAAYFCASSLDRGPEAFFGQGTRLTVV.

The rearrangement uses TRBV6-5 and TRBJ1-2, with TRBD1 matching 9 bases. Germline CDR1 reads MNHEY; CDR2 reads SVGAGI. V was clipped by 6 bases and J by 4 bases; unmatched bases: 6. This CDR3 region has 14 residues. In nucleotides, the CDR3 is TGTGCCAGCAGACGTGGGACAGGGCGCTATGGCTACACCTTC. Translation gives CASRRGTGRYGYTF.

The chain uses TRBV5-4 and TRBJ1-3; D gene ambiguous. V gave up 4 bases and J gave up 3 bases, with 23 bases separating them. Germline V gives CDR1 SGHNT, CDR2 YYREEE (reference sequence). The CDR3 is made up of 18 amino acids. The CDR3 region has the DNA TGTGCCAGCAGCACCTTCTCCGGCCAACACGGTCATGGAAACACCATATATTTT. Protein product: CASSTFSGQHGHGNTIYF.

This sequence joins TRBV12-5 and TRBJ1-2; maybe TRBD1 (5 bases). The CDR3 extends over 12 amino acids. Germline V lookup: CDR1 LGHNT, CDR2 FRNRAP. Trimming left V 1 base short and J 7 bases short, with 7 bases between. The CDR3 region is CASGLDRSGYTF. CDR3 DNA: TGTGCTAGTGGTTTGGACAGGAGTGGCTACACCTTC.

This sequence joins TRBV6-2 or TRBV6-3 and TRBJ1-5; tentative D call: TRBD1 (5 bases). The CDR3 spans 14 residues. Trimming cost V 0 bases and J 4 bases, with 7 bases left between them. Germline V gene data show CDR1 as MNHEY and CDR2 as SVGEGT. DNA of the CDR3: TGTGCCAGCAGTTACTCGACAGAAAATCAGCCCCAGCATTTT. Its translation: CASSYSTENQPQHF.

The chain couples TRBV7-9 to TRBJ1-2, with D perhaps matching TRBD1 (5 bases). The germline gives CDR1 SEHNR, CDR2 FQNEAQ (reference sequence). V lost 2 bases, J lost 4 bases, and 11 bases lay in between. The CDR3 spans 14 residues. CDR3 bases: TGTGCCAGCAGCTTAATTGGGGACTCCTATGGCTACACCTTC. Translating it yields CASSLIGDSYGYTF.